The clone carrying this T cell receptor (beta chain) was detected only a few times. The CDR3 length is 10 residues. In germline, CDR1 is SNHLY, CDR2 FYNNEI. V lost 4 bases and J lost 9, with 4 bases in between. Data came from immunoSEQ multiplex PCR; TCRdb stores just in-frame clones and leaves some out. Of more than 45,000 clones in the sample, almost 95% were seen once. This record comes from a study of T cell changes during pregnancy in multiple sclerosis. This chain links TRBV2 with TRBJ2-1; D gene ambiguous. The TCR comes from a female donor in good health, enrolled as a control in a pregnancy study. The material sequenced was CD4+ T cells from peripheral blood mononuclear cells, taken in the second trimester of pregnancy. The CDR3 DNA sequence: TGTGCCAGCAGTGCCCTTGAGCAGTTCTTC. Its translation: CASSALEQFF. Supplemented by reference TRBV2 and TRBJ2-1, the full variable domain reads EPEVTQTPSHQVTQMGQEVILRCVPISNHLYFYWYRQILGQKVEFLVSFYNNEISEKSEIFDDQFSVERPDGSNFTLKIRSTKLEDSAMYFCASSALEQFFGPGTRLTVL.